The 5 T cell receptor beta chains in this list originate from one sample, sequenced in a study of neurological immune-mediated disorders. TCRdb re-called the 5' RACE reads with MiXCR, one entry per CDR3 protein. The sample lists 85,000 to 90,000 distinct CDR3 sequences, approximately 4% occurring once. Sequenced: PBMCs. The receptor source for this set is a woman aged 45-65 years with multiple sclerosis.

Many counts were recorded for this clonotype. The rearrangement links TRBV10-3 to TRBJ1-2; D might be TRBD1 (5 bases). V was shortened by 3 bases and J by 3 bases, with 11 bases between the two germline ends. This CDR3 region has 14 residues. CDR1 ENHRY and CDR2 SYGVKD come from the germline V gene. CDR3 nucleotides: TGTGCCATCAGTGAACGGGGGTTGGACTATGGCTACACCTTC. Its protein product is CAISERGLDYGYTF.

This chain connects TRBV6-2 or TRBV6-3 to TRBJ2-5, with 10 bases lining up with TRBD2. Looked up from germline, CDR1 is MNHEY and CDR2 is SVGEGT. This CDR3 region has 17 residues. V shed 2 bases and J 1 base; nucleotides not matched to a gene: 7. The CDR3 region is CASSYRRSGGTQETQYF. In DNA form, the CDR3 reads TGTGCCAGCAGTTACCGCCGTAGCGGGGGGACCCAAGAGACCCAGTACTTC.

This clonotype was seen at least ten times. The J gene is TRBJ2-5, the V gene TRBV20-1, with D maybe TRBD2 (6 bases). Looked up from germline, CDR1 is DFQATT and CDR2 is SNEGSKA (reference sequence). Trimming left V 1 base short and J 0 bases short, with 15 bases between. The CDR3 spans 16 residues. In DNA form, the CDR3 reads TGCAGTGCTAGAGGAGCGGGCCGTTGGTACCAAGAGACCCAGTACTTC. It encodes CSARGAGRWYQETQYF.

In this sample, this clonotype turned up many times. The rearrangement links TRBV7-3 to TRBJ1-5; D unresolved. V lost 11 bases and J 11 bases, leaving 13 bases between the germline ends. Per germline, CDR1 SGHTA and CDR2 FQGTGA. The CDR3 runs 10 residues. CDR3 sequence reads: CAFRWWSQHF. The CDR3 DNA reads TGTGCCTTCAGATGGTGGTCCCAGCATTTT.

This clonotype has at least ten counts. The rearrangement joins TRBV9 to TRBJ1-6; D perhaps matches TRBD1 (6 bases). Trimming left V 0 bases short and J 9 bases short, with 10 bases between. There are 14 residues in the CDR3. Germline V lookup: CDR1 SGDLS, CDR2 YYNGEE. CDR3 in DNA: TGTGCCAGCAGCGTAGGCCAGGGGCGTTCACCCCTCCACTTT. Protein: CASSVGQGRSPLHF.